What follows describes a single TCR beta chain. No antigen is known for it. No base-level quality is on record; no much larger clone is a single base apart. The method behind the library was multiplex PCR. The sample was run on an Illumina HiSeq 4000. CDR3 regions were amplified by Arm-PCR with iRepertoire HTBI primers to construct TCR beta libraries. Before sequencing, the PCR products underwent gel purification. On the authors' methods: Gene usage analysis of CDR3 amino acid clonotypes used the approximately 62 TRBV and about 15 TRBJ segments found across samples. COPE and FqMerger were used to merge the filtered high-quality paired reads into contigs. BLAST was used to align contigs to the IMGT TRBV, TRBD and TRBJ reference genes, and CDR3 was defined following IMGT. Clonotypes above 0.1% frequency were classified as highly expanded clones. Shannon entropy was used to measure repertoire diversity, and the Gini coefficient was used to measure V-J evenness. Public clonotypes were defined as clonotypes shared by more than one individual. TCRdb handled the public reads itself, with Q25 trimming in fastp and clone calling in MiXCR, and kept productive beta chains. One record per CDR3 amino acid sequence lists the most common genes and DNA. TCRdb, not the original authors, processed these V and J calls. The sample includes 450,000 to 600,000 distinct CDR3 sequences, with under 20% observed a single time. 9% to 15% of the sample comes from the top ten.

Reading the label with the study, this specimen's time point is: newly diagnosed GD, antithyroid drugs for less than 3 months. RNA was extracted from PBMCs in TRIzol for both TCR sequencing and RNA sequencing. The diagnosis of Graves' disease followed American Thyroid Association guidelines. Patients for the study were recruited at an endocrinology department in Xi'an, China. Each patient gave 9 to 10 milliliters of peripheral blood, collected in an EDTA anticoagulant tube. Ficoll Paque Plus density gradient separation was used to isolate PBMCs, and no further T cell sorting was performed. RNA quality was checked with an Agilent 2100 Bioanalyzer and agarose gel, and concentration with a NanoDrop 2000. The data belong to a study of regulatory T cells in long-lasting Graves disease (dated by TCRdb to the early 2020s). Notes on the research overall: Newly diagnosed Graves' disease patients had taken antithyroid drugs for less than 3 months. Peripheral blood TCR sequencing and RNA sequencing compared persistent Graves' disease patients with newly diagnosed Graves' disease patients. The study was conducted in China and was registered as a clinical trial. TCR sequencing covered 13 persistent and some 20 newly diagnosed Graves' disease patients, some 35 samples in total.

From cysteine to phenylalanine, the CDR3 is 17 amino acids long. The sequence is cut down to CDR3 DNA, 51 bases in frame from base 1. V is clipped by 1 base and J by 4 bases, and the sequence between their germline boundaries is 14 bases long. For CDR1 and CDR2, the germline V gene (reference sequence) lists LGHDT and YNNKEL. Broader findings and caveats from the paper: Persistent disease showed preferential use of TRBV28, TRBJ1-2 and TRBJ2-5, whereas newly diagnosed disease favored TRBV20-1 and TRBJ2-1. Compared with newly diagnosed patients, patients with persistent Graves' disease had lower TCR Shannon entropy and fewer highly expanded clones, which suggests clonal expansion. Patients with persistent disease shared more public clonotypes (about 2,900) than newly diagnosed patients did (approximately 1,000). Because the primary lesion, thyroid tissue, could not be accessed, the study looked at peripheral blood alone. The small sample size was acknowledged by the authors as a limitation that may reduce accuracy. Sequencing and analysis were restricted to the TCR beta chain.

Separately, the same data were catalogued under a study of T cells in Graves' hyperthyroidism and ophthalmopathy. From the second report: Stable Graves' hyperthyroidism was defined as no progression to ophthalmopathy during 18 months of follow-up. Hyperthyroidism patients were newly diagnosed, had a disease duration of under 2 months, and were aged 18 to 65 years. Patients with uncontrolled infections, other autoimmune diseases, pregnancy or lactation were excluded. Clinical symptoms, serum thyroxine and TRAb, thyroid ultrasound, and orbital computed tomography formed the basis for the diagnoses. The TCR CDR3 was subjected to a first round of RT-PCR using the HTBI primer set and the Qiagen OneStep RT-PCR kit. Blood samples also contained most of the expanded thyroid clonotypes (frequency above 0.001), which suggests that blood repertoires may reflect thyroid immune responses. A 13 V-J signature model separated ophthalmopathy from stable hyperthyroidism, with 87.88% sensitivity and about 81% specificity in cross-validation and 80%/75% in testing. In validation, the model predicted progression to ophthalmopathy with 55% to 71% sensitivity and roughly 75% specificity, a median of 6.5 months before onset. TCR V-J signatures able to tell the groups apart were searched for in a discovery cohort of 100 or so patients, of whom more than 40 had Graves' ophthalmopathy and roughly 59 had stable Graves' hyperthyroidism. Prospective prediction of ophthalmopathy was tested in an independent validation cohort consisting of fewer than 20 hyperthyroidism patients and 15 to 17 patients who later progressed to ophthalmopathy. The roughly 99 discovery patients were divided at random into training and test sets in a 7:3 ratio. Thyroid tissue and blood T-cell repertoires from about six Graves' hyperthyroidism patients were also compared in the study. Once sampling was done, hyperthyroidism patients were given methimazole at a starting dose of 30 mg daily, whereas ophthalmopathy patients were given high-dose intravenous methylprednisolone. Libraries were constructed in a second round of multiplex PCR, after which size selection and purification were performed. Sequencing of the libraries was done on an Illumina HiSeq2000 using paired-end 100 bp reads. SOAPnuke was used to process the raw data, throwing out any read that contained adapters or uncalled bases, had a mean Phred below 15, or lacked an exact constant-primer or identifier match. High-quality paired reads were merged with COPE v1.2.5, and unique nucleotide sequences were defined as clonotypes. MiTCR v1.1 was used to align clonotypes to the IMGT TRBV, TRBD and TRBJ reference segments. Analysis was restricted to V-J combinations with a frequency above 0.0001, which covered about 99% of repertoires. A TCS score was defined as the ratio between F50 (clonal expansion) and ExV (chaos), using BLOSUM62-based TCRdist between CDR3 peptides within each V-J. Welch's t-statistics and random forest reduced just over 500 V-J features to 10 to 15, which were used in a naive Bayes classifier (R e1071). No statistical method was used to set the sample size in advance, and investigators knew the group allocation. The paper describes TCR Vbeta CDR3 sequencing of 135 peripheral blood samples, made up of about 41 ophthalmopathy patients, approximately 76 hyperthyroidism patients and approximately 17 progressor patients.

Recombination linked TRBV3-1 to TRBJ2-6; D gene: possibly TRBD2, on 6 matching bases. Sequenced material: peripheral blood mononuclear cells (PBMCs), taken at new diagnosis, from a patient treated with antithyroid drugs. This TCR came from a middle-aged man with Graves disease. Donor details come from another sample of the same person, matched by shared clones. The CDR3 reads as follows: CASSQVAGRTGANVLTF. The sequence in DNA is TGTGCCAGCAGCCAAGTGGCGGGACGAACCGGGGCCAACGTCCTGACTTTC.